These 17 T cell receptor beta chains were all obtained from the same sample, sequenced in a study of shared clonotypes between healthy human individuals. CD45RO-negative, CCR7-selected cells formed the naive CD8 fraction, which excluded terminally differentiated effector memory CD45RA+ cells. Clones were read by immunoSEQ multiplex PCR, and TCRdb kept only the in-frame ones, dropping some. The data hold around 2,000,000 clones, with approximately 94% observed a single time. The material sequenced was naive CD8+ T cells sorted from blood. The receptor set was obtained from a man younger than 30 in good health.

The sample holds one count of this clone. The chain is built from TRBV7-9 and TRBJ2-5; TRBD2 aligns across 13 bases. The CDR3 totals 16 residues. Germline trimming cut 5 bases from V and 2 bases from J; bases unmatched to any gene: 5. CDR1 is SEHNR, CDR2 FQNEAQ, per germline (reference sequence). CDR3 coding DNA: TGTGCCAGCAGCGTCGGACTAGCGGGGGTTCAAGAGACCCAGTACTTC. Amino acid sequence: CASSVGLAGVQETQYF. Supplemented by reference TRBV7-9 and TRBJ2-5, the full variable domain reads DTGVSQNPRHKITKRGQNVTFRCDPISEHNRLYWYRQTLGQGPEFLTYFQNEAQLEKSRLLSDRFSAERPKGSFSTLEIQRTEQGDSAMYLCASSVGLAGVQETQYFGPGTRLLVL.

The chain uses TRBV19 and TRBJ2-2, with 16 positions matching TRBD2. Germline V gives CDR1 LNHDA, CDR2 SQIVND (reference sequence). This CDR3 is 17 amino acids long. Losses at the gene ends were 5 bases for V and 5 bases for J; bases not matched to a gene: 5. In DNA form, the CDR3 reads TGTGCCAGTAGTCCGGGACTAGCGGGGGGGCGGACCGGGGAGCTGTTTTTT. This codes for CASSPGLAGGRTGELFF. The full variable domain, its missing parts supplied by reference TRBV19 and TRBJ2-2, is DGGITQSPKYLFRKEGQNVTLSCEQNLNHDAMYWYRQDPGQGLRLIYYSQIVNDFQKGDIAEGYSVSREKKESFPLTVTSAQKNPTAFYLCASSPGLAGGRTGELFFGEGSRLTVL.

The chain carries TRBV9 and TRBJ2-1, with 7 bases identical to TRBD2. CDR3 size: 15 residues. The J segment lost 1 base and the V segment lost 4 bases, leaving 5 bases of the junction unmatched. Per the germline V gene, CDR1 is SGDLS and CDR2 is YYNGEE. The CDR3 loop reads CASSSRGESYNEQFF. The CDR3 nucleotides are TGTGCCAGCAGCTCCCGGGGGGAGTCCTACAATGAGCAGTTCTTC.

In DNA form, the CDR3 reads TGTGCCAGCAGCCTCTATACCCCCGGGGAGCTGTTTTTT. Translating it yields CASSLYTPGELFF. The chain recombines TRBV9 with TRBJ2-2; D unclear. The CDR3 is 13 residues long. V lost 4 bases, J lost 6 bases, and 10 bases lay in between. The germline CDR1 and CDR2 sequences are SGDLS and YYNGEE.

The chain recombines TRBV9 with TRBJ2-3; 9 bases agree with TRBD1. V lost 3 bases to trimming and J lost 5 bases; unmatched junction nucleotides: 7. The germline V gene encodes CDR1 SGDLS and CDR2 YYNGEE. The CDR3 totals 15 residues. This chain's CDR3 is CASSAWDRVGDTQYF. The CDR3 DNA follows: TGTGCCAGCAGCGCGTGGGACAGGGTGGGAGATACGCAGTATTTT.

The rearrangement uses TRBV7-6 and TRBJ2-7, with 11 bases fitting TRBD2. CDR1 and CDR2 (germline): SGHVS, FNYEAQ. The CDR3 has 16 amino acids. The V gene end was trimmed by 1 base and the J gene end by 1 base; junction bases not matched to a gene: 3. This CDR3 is CASSLEGLAGSYEQYF. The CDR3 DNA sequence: TGTGCCAGCAGCTTAGAAGGACTAGCGGGTTCCTACGAGCAGTACTTC.

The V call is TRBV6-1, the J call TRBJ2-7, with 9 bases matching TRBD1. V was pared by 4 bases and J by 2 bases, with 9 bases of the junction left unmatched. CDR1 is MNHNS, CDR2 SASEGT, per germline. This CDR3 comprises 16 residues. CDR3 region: CASSGNRGHRAYEQYF. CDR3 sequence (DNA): TGTGCCAGCAGTGGTAACAGGGGGCACCGAGCCTACGAGCAGTACTTC.

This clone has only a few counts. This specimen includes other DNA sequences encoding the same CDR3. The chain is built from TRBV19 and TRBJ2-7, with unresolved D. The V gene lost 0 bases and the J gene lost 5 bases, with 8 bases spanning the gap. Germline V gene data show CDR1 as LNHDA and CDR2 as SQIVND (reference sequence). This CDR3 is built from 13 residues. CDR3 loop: CASSIDGENEQYF. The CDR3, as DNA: TGTGCCAGTAGTATAGATGGGGAAAACGAGCAGTACTTC.

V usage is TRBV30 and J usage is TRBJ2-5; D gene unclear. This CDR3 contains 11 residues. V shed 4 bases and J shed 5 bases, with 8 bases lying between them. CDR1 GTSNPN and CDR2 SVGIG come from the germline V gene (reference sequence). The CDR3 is CAWTHGETQYF. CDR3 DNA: TGTGCCTGGACCCACGGGGAGACCCAGTACTTC.

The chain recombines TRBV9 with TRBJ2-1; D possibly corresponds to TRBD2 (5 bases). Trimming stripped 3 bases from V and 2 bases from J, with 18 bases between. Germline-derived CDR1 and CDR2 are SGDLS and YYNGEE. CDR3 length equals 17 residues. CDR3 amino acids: CASSAAPTSLTYNEQFF. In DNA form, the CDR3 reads TGTGCCAGCAGCGCCGCCCCTACTAGTTTGACCTACAATGAGCAGTTCTTC.

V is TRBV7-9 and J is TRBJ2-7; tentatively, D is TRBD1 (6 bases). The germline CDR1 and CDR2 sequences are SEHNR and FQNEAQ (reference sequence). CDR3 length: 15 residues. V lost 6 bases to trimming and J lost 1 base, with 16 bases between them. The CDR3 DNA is TGTGCCAGCAGAAACCGGGCAGGGGAGTCCTACGAGCAGTACTTC. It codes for CASRNRAGESYEQYF.

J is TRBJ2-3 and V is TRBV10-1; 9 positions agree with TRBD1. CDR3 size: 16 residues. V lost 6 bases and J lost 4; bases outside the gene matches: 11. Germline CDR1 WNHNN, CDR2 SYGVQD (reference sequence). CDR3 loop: CASSGFTGGESDTQYF. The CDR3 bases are TGCGCCAGCAGCGGGTTTACAGGGGGCGAGTCAGATACGCAGTATTTT.

The CDR3 reads CASSSPGRDSYEQYF. The CDR3 DNA follows: TGTGCCAGCAGCTCCCCGGGGCGGGACTCCTACGAGCAGTACTTC. The chain combines TRBV7-9 with TRBJ2-7; D perhaps matches TRBD2 (6 bases). CDR3 size: 15 residues. Germline V lookup: CDR1 SEHNR, CDR2 FQNEAQ (reference sequence). V gave up 4 bases and J gave up 0 bases, with 13 bases separating them.

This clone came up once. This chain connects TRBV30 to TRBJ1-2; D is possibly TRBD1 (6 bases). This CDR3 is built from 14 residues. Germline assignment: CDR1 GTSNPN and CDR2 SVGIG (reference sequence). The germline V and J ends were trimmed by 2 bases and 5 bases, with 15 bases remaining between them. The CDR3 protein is CAWSIGGVWYGYTF. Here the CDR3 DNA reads TGTGCCTGGAGTATTGGGGGCGTTTGGTATGGCTACACCTTC.

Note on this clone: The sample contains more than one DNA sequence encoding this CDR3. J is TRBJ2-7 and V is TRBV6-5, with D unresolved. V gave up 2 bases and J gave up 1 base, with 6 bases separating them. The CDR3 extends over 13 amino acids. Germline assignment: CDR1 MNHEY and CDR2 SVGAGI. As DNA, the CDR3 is TGTGCCAGCAGTTACGGCAATTCCTACGAGCAGTACTTC. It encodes CASSYGNSYEQYF.

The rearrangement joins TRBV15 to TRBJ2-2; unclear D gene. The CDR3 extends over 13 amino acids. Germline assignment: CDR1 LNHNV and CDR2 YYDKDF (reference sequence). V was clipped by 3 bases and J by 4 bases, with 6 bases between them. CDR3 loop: CATSSYFTGELFF. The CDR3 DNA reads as TGTGCCACCAGCAGTTACTTCACCGGGGAGCTGTTTTTT.

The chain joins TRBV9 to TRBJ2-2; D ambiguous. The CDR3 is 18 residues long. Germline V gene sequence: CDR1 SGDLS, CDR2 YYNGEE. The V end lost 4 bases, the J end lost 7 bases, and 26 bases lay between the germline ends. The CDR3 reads CASSLRAASLEAVGELFF. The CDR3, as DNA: TGTGCCAGCAGCCTAAGGGCAGCTTCCCTAGAGGCAGTCGGGGAGCTGTTTTTT.